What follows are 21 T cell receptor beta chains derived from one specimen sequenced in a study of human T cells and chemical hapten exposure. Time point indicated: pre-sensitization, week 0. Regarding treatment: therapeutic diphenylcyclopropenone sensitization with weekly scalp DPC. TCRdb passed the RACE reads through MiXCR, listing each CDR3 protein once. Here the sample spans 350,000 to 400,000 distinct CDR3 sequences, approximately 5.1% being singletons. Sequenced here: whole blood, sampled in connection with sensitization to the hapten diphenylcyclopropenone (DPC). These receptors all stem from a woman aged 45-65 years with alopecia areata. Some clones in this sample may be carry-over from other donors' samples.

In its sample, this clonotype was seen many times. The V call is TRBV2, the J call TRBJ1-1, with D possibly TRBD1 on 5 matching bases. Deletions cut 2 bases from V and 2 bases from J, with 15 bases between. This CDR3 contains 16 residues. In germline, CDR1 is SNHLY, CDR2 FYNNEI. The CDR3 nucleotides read TGTGCCAGCAGTGAATTCCCCCTTACAGGTAACACTGAAGCTTTCTTT. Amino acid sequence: CASSEFPLTGNTEAFF.

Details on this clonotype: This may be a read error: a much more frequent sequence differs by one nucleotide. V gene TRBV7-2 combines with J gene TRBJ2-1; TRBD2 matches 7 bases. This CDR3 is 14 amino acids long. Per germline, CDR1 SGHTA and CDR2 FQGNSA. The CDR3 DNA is TGTGCCGGCAGCTCGCCGACTAGCCGCAATGAGCAGTTCTTC. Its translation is CAGSSPTSRNEQFF.

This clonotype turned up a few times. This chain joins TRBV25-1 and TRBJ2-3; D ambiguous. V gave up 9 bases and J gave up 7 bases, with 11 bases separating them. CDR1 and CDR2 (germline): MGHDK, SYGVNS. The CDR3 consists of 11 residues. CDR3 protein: CASYNFNTQYF. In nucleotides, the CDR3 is TGTGCCAGTTATAACTTTAATACGCAGTATTTT.

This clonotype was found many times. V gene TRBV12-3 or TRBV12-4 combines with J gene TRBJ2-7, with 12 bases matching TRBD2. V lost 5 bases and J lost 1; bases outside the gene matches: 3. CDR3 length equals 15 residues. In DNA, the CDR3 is TGTGCCAGCAGTCGACTAGCGGGGGCTTCCTACGAGCAGTACTTC. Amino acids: CASSRLAGASYEQYF.

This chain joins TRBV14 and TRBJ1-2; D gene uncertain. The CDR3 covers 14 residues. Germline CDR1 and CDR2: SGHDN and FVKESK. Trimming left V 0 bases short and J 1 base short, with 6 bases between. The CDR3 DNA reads TGTGCCAGCAGCCAAGACTACAGTAACTATGGCTACACCTTC. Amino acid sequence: CASSQDYSNYGYTF. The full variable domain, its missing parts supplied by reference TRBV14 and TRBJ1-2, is EAGVTQFPSHSVIEKGQTVTLRCDPISGHDNLYWYRRVMGKEIKFLLHFVKESKQDESGMPNNRFLAERTGGTYSTLKVQPAELEDSGVYFCASSQDYSNYGYTFGSGTRLTVV.

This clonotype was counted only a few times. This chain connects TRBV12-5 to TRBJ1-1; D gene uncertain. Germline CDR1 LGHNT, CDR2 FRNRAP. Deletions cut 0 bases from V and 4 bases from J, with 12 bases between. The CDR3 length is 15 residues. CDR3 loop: CASGLVPSPGTEAFF. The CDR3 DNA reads TGTGCTAGTGGTTTGGTACCGAGCCCGGGCACTGAAGCTTTCTTT.

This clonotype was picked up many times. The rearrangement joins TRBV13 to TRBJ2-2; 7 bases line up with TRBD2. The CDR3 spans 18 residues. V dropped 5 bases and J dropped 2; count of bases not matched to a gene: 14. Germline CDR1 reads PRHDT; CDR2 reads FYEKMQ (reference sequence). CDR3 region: CASSPEMGLSANTGELFF. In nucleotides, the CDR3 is TGTGCCAGCAGCCCAGAGATGGGACTAAGCGCAAACACCGGGGAGCTGTTTTTT.

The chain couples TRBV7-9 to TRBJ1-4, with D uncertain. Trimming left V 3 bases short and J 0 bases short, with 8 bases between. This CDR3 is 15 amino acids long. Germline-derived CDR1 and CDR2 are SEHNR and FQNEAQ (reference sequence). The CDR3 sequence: CASSFGDSTNEKLFF. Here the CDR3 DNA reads TGTGCCAGCAGCTTTGGGGATTCAACTAATGAAAAACTGTTTTTT.

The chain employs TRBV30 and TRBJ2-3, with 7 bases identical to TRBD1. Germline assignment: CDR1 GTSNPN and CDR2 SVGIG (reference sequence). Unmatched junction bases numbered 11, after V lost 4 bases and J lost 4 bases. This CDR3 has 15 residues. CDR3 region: CAWNPSQGWSDTQYF. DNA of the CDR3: TGTGCCTGGAATCCTTCACAGGGGTGGTCAGATACGCAGTATTTT.

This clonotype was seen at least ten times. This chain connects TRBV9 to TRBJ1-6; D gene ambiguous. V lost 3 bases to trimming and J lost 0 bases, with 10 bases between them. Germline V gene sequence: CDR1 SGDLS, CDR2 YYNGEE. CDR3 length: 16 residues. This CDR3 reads CASSGKGSSYNSPLHF. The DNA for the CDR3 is TGTGCCAGCAGCGGGAAGGGAAGCTCCTATAATTCACCCCTCCACTTT. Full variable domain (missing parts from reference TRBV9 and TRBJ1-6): DSGVTQTPKHLITATGQRVTLRCSPRSGDLSVYWYQQSLDQGLQFLIQYYNGEERAKGNILERFSAQQFPDLHSELNLSSLELGDSALYFCASSGKGSSYNSPLHFGNGTRLTVT.

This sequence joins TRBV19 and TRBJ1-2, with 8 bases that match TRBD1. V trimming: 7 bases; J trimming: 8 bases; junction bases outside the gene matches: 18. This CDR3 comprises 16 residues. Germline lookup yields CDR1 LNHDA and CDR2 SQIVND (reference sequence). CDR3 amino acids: CASTAGGADKVGGYTF. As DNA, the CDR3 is TGTGCCAGTACCGCAGGGGGCGCAGATAAAGTAGGCGGCTACACCTTC.

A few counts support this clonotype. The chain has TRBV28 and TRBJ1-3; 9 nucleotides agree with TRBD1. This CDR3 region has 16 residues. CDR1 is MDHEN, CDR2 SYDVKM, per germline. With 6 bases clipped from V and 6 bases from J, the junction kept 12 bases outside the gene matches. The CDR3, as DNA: TGTGCCAGCAGGCCGTCCGGGACAGGGAGTACAAACACCATATATTTT. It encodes CASRPSGTGSTNTIYF.

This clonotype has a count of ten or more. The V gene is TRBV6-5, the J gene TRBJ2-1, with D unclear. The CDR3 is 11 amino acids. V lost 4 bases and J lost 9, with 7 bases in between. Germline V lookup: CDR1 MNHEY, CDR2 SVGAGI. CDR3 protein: CASSSVREQFF. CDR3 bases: TGTGCCAGCAGTTCGGTGCGTGAGCAGTTCTTC.

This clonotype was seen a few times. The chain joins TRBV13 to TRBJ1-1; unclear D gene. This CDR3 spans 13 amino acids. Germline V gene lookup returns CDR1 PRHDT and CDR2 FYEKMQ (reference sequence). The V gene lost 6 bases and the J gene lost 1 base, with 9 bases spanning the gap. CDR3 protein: CASSMPENTEAFF. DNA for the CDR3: TGTGCCAGCAGTATGCCGGAGAACACTGAAGCTTTCTTT.

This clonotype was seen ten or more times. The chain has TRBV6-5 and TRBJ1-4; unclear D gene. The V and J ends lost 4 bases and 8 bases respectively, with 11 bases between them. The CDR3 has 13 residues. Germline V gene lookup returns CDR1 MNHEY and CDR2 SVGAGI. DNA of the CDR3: TGTGCCAGCAGTTTAAGGGTCGGAGAAAAACTGTTTTTT. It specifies CASSLRVGEKLFF.

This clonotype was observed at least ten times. The CDR3 region is CASSSTSGHTDTQYF. The CDR3 nucleotides read TGCGCCAGCAGCTCTACTAGCGGCCACACAGATACGCAGTATTTT. This rearrangement joins TRBV5-1 to TRBJ2-3, with 8 bases aligning to TRBD2. V lost 3 bases, J lost 2 bases, and 5 bases stayed unmatched. The CDR3 runs 15 residues. Germline V CDR1 and CDR2: SGHRS, YFSETQ.

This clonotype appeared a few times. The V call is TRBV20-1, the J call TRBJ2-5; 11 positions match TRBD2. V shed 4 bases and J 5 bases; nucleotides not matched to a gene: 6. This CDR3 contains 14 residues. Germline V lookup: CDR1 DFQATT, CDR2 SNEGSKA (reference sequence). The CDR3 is CSANSGGAGETQYF. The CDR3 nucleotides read TGCAGTGCTAATAGCGGGGGGGCCGGGGAGACCCAGTACTTC.

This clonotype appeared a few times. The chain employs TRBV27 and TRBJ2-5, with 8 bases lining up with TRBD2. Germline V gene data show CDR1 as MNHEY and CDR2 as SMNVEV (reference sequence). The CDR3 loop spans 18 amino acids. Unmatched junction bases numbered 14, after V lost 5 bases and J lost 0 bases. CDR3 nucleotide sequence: TGTGCCAGCAGTCCCCGTGGTAGCGGGAAGGGGTACCAAGAGACCCAGTACTTC. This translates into CASSPRGSGKGYQETQYF.

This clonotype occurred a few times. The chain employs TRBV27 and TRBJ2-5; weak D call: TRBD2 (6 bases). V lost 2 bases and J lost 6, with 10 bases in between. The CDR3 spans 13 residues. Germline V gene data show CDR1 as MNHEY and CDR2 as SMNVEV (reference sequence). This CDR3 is CASSLGGGQTQYF. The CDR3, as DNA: TGTGCCAGCAGTTTAGGGGGAGGCCAGACCCAGTACTTC.

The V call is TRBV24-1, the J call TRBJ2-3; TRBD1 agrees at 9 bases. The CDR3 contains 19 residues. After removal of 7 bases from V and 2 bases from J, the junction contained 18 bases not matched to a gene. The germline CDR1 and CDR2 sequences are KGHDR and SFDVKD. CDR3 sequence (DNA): TGTGCCACCAGCCGAAGCATGCAGAGTACAGGGGGCCTCACAGATACGCAGTATTTT. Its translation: CATSRSMQSTGGLTDTQYF.

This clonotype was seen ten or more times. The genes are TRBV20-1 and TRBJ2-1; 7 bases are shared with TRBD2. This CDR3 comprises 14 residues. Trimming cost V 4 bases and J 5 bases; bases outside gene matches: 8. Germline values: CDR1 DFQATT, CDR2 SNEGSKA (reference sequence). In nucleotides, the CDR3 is TGCAGTGCTACCCTCGGACTAGGCCACAATGAGCAGTTCTTC. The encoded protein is CSATLGLGHNEQFF.